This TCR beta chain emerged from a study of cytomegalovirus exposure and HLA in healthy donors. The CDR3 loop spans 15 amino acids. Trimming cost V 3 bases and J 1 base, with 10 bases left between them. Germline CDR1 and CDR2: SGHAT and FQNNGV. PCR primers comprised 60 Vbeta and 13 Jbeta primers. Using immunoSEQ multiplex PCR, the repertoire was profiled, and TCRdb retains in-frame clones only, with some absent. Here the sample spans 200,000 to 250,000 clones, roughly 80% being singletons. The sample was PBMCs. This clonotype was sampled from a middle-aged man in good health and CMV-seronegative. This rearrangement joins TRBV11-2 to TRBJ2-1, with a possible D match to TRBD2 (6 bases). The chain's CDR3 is CASSFGLTSYNEQFF. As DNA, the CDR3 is TGTGCCAGCAGCTTCGGACTAACTTCCTACAATGAGCAGTTCTTC.